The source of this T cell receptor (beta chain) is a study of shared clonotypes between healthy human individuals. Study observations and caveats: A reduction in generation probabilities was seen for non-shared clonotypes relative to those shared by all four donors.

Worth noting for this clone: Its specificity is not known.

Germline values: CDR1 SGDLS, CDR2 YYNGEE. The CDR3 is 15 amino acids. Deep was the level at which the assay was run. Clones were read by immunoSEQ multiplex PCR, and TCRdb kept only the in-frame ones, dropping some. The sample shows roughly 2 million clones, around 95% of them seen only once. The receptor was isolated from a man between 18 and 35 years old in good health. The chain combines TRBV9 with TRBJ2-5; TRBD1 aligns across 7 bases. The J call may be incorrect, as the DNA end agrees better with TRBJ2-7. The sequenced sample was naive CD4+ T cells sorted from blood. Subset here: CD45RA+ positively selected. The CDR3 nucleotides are TGTGCCAGCAGCAATGGACAGGCCAACTCCTACGAGCAGTACTTC. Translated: CASSNGQANSYEQYF.